Presented here are 15 T cell receptor beta chains from one specimen sequenced in a study of technical replicates of blood from several donors. Profiled with immunoSEQ multiplex PCR; TCRdb holds only in-frame clones, not every one. Of 65,000 to 80,000 clones listed, around 94% are singletons. The sequencing sample was made of T cells isolated from PBMCs. All receptors come from a human donor in good health.

V is TRBV5-6 and J is TRBJ2-5, with TRBD1 matching over 7 bases. The CDR3 runs 15 residues. J lost 4 bases, V lost 5 bases, and 11 bases had no gene match. Germline CDR1 SGHDT, CDR2 YYEEEE. Here the CDR3 reads CASSPLVAGGETQYF. The CDR3 coding sequence is TGTGCCAGCAGTCCGCTCGTGGCAGGGGGAGAGACCCAGTACTTC.

CDR3 amino acids: CASSQLAVKRNGYTF. In nucleotides, the CDR3 is TGCGCCAGCAGCCAACTGGCGGTTAAAAGGAATGGCTACACCTTC. V gene TRBV4-3 combines with J gene TRBJ1-2, with D hard to call. Trimming left V 2 bases short and J 6 bases short, with 16 bases between. CDR3 length: 15 amino acids. Germline V CDR1 and CDR2: LGHNA, YSLEER.

The rearrangement joins TRBV29-1 to TRBJ1-2, with TRBD1 matching over 8 bases. The CDR3 contains 15 residues. Germline V gene lookup returns CDR1 SQVTM and CDR2 ANQGSEA. J gave up 4 bases and V 2 bases, and 9 bases lay outside the gene matches. The CDR3 coding sequence is TGCAGCGTTGAACCACAGACAGGGGTAGGCTATGGCTACACCTTC. This gives the protein CSVEPQTGVGYGYTF.

This chain joins TRBV29-1 and TRBJ2-7; D is unclear. Per the germline V gene, CDR1 is SQVTM and CDR2 is ANQGSEA. The CDR3 is 11 residues long. Trimming removed 7 bases at V and 4 bases at J, with 11 bases between. The CDR3 loop reads CSALWSYEQYF. DNA for the CDR3: TGCAGCGCTTTATGGAGTTACGAGCAGTACTTC.

The chain uses TRBV7-9 and TRBJ1-1, with 8 positions matching TRBD1. V shed 5 bases, J shed 5 bases, and the junction held 10 bases outside the gene matches. Per the germline V gene, CDR1 is SEHNR and CDR2 is FQNEAQ (reference sequence). CDR3 length equals 15 residues. The CDR3 loop is CASSVPDRGETEAFF. CDR3 bases: TGTGCCAGCAGCGTTCCAGACAGGGGAGAGACTGAAGCTTTCTTT.

This clone was seen once. The V gene is TRBV18, the J gene TRBJ2-1, with D unresolved. CDR3 length equals 11 residues. The germline V gene has CDR1 KGHSH and CDR2 LQKENI. V was trimmed by 2 bases and J by 10 bases, leaving 6 bases between them. Written as DNA, the CDR3 is TGTGCCAGCTCACCATACTTGGAGCAGTTCTTC. Its translation is CASSPYLEQFF.

This chain links TRBV7-6 with TRBJ2-1; 10 bases agree with TRBD2. Looked up from germline, CDR1 is SGHVS and CDR2 is FNYEAQ. After removal of 5 bases from V and 8 bases from J, the junction contained 9 bases not matched to a gene. The CDR3 runs to 15 residues. CDR3: CASSPLAGAADEQFF. CDR3 in DNA: TGTGCCAGCAGCCCTCTAGCGGGAGCGGCGGATGAGCAGTTCTTC.

This clone was observed a single time. CDR3 loop: CASSLAGSTTLGSNQPQHF. CDR3 DNA sequence: TGTGCCAGCAGTTTGGCAGGGTCTACCACTCTAGGGAGCAATCAGCCCCAGCATTTT. The V and J genes are TRBV28 and TRBJ1-5; tentatively, D is TRBD1 (5 bases). Germline V gene lookup returns CDR1 MDHEN and CDR2 SYDVKM. This CDR3 contains 19 residues. V was clipped by 3 bases and J by 1 base, with 22 bases between them.

The CDR3 DNA is TGCGCCAGCAGCCCAACCTACGGCGGGGAGCTGTTTTTT. Its protein product is CASSPTYGGELFF. The J gene is TRBJ2-2, the V gene TRBV4-1; D unresolved. CDR1 is MGHRA, CDR2 YSYEKL, per germline. The CDR3 contains 13 residues. V was trimmed by 4 bases and J by 7 bases, leaving 10 bases between them.

The chain joins TRBV15 to TRBJ2-3; 11 nucleotides line up with TRBD1. This CDR3 is built from 15 residues. Germline loops: CDR1 LNHNV, CDR2 YYDKDF (reference sequence). V lost 8 bases to trimming and J lost 4 bases; unmatched junction nucleotides: 8. CDR3 amino acids: CATQLDRGPADTQYF. DNA of the CDR3: TGTGCCACCCAATTGGACAGGGGGCCGGCAGATACGCAGTATTTT.

The chain employs TRBV5-6 and TRBJ1-5, with D unclear. The CDR3 contains 16 residues. Germline loops: CDR1 SGHDT, CDR2 YYEEEE. Trimming left V 2 bases short and J 3 bases short, with 15 bases between. As DNA, the CDR3 is TGTGCCAGCAGCTTCTGGCACCGCCGGGACAATCAGCCCCAGCATTTT. Its protein is CASSFWHRRDNQPQHF.

The chain uses TRBV29-1 and TRBJ2-2, with 10 positions matching TRBD2. The trim removed 5 bases at V and 2 bases at J, leaving 5 bases unmatched. The CDR3 sequence is 15 residues long. The germline V gene encodes CDR1 SQVTM and CDR2 ANQGSEA. The DNA for the CDR3 is TGCAGCGTTCAGACTAGCGGGCTCAACACCGGGGAGCTGTTTTTT. It codes for CSVQTSGLNTGELFF.

The chain uses TRBV29-1 and TRBJ1-1; 7 bases fit TRBD1. V dropped 3 bases and J dropped 0; count of bases not matched to a gene: 10. CDR1 is SQVTM and CDR2 is ANQGSEA in the germline V gene. This CDR3 has 16 residues. The chain's CDR3 is CSVDLGTEAMNTEAFF. The CDR3 DNA reads TGCAGCGTTGATTTGGGGACAGAAGCCATGAACACTGAAGCTTTCTTT.

This chain uses TRBV9 with TRBJ2-7; TRBD1 matches at 8 bases. This CDR3 has 18 amino acids. Unmatched junction bases numbered 14, after V lost 0 bases and J lost 3 bases. CDR1 is SGDLS, CDR2 YYNGEE, per germline. This chain's CDR3 is CASSVGPADRVTVYEQYF. DNA of the CDR3: TGTGCCAGCAGCGTAGGACCGGCGGACAGGGTGACAGTCTACGAGCAGTACTTC. Full variable domain (missing parts from reference TRBV9 and TRBJ2-7): DSGVTQTPKHLITATGQRVTLRCSPRSGDLSVYWYQQSLDQGLQFLIQYYNGEERAKGNILERFSAQQFPDLHSELNLSSLELGDSALYFCASSVGPADRVTVYEQYFGPGTRLTVT.

The chain has TRBV4-1 and TRBJ2-7; maybe TRBD1 (6 bases). Germline lookup yields CDR1 MGHRA and CDR2 YSYEKL. Trimming took off 3 bases at V and 3 bases at J, with 9 bases between the two ends. The CDR3 loop spans 13 amino acids. The DNA of the CDR3 is TGCGCCAGCAGCCAGGACAGCTTCTACGAGCAGTACTTC. Its translation is CASSQDSFYEQYF.